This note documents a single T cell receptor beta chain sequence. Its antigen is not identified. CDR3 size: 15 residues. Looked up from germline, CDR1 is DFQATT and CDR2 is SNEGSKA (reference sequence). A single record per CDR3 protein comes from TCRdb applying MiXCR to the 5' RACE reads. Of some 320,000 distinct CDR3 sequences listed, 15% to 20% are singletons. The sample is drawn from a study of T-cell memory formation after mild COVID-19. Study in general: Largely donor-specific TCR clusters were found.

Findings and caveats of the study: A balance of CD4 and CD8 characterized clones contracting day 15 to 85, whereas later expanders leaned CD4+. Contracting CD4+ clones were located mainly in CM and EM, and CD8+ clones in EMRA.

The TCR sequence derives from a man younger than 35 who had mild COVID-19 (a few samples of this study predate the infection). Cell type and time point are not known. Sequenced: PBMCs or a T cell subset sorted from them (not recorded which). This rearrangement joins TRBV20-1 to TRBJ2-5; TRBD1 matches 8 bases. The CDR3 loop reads CRATRTGLAQETQYF. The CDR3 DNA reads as TGCAGAGCCACCCGGACAGGGCTAGCCCAAGAGACCCAGTACTTC.